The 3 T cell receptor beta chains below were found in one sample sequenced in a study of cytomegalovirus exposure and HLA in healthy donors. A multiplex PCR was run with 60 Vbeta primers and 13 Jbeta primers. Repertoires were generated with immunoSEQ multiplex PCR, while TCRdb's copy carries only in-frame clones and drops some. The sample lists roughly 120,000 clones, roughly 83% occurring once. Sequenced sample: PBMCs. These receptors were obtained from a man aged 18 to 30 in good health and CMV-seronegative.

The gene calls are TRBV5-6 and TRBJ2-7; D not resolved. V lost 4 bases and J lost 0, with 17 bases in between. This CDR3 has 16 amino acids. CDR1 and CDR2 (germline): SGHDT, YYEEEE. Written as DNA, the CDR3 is TGTGCCAGCAGCCCGGTTACGAATGGGCACTCCTACGAGCAGTACTTC. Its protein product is CASSPVTNGHSYEQYF.

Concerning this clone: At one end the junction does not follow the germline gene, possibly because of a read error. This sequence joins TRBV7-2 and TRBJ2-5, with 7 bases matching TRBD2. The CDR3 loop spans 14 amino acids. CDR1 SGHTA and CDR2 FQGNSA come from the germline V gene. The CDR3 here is CASSPRDYLESQYF. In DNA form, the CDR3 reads TGTGCCAGCAGCCCGCGGGACTACCTTGAGAGCCAGTACTTC.

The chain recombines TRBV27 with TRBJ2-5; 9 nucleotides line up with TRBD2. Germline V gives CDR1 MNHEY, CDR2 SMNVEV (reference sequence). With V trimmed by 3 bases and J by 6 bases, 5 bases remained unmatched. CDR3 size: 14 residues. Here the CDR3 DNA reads TGTGCCAGCAGTTTTAGCGGGAGTATGAAGACCCAGTACTTC. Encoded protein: CASSFSGSMKTQYF.